Each of the 12 T cell receptor beta chains below was sequenced from the same sample in a study of cytomegalovirus exposure and HLA in healthy donors. The PCR ran on 60 Vbeta and 13 Jbeta primers. Generated by immunoSEQ multiplex PCR, the TCRdb table keeps only in-frame clones and is missing some. The repertoire consists of about 180,000 clones, with about 80% occurring once and the leading ten covering roughly 0.76%. The sequencing input was PBMCs. The receptors come from a woman aged 40 to 50 in good health and CMV-seronegative.

The chain has TRBV27 and TRBJ2-7, with D hard to call. The CDR3 spans 14 residues. CDR1 is MNHEY and CDR2 is SMNVEV in the germline V gene (reference sequence). The V gene lost 6 bases and the J gene lost 3 bases, with 15 bases spanning the gap. This CDR3 reads CASRLTPASYEQYF. CDR3 DNA sequence: TGTGCCAGCAGATTAACCCCCGCTAGCTACGAGCAGTACTTC.

The J gene is TRBJ2-3, the V gene TRBV5-1, with 10 bases matching TRBD2. The CDR3 loop spans 15 amino acids. Trimming took 3 bases from V and 1 from J; bases not matched to a gene: 2. CDR1 and CDR2 from the germline V gene are SGHRS and YFSETQ. The CDR3 sequence: CASSSSGGRTDTQYF. CDR3 nucleotide sequence: TGCGCCAGCAGCTCTAGCGGGGGCCGCACAGATACGCAGTATTTT.

V is TRBV7-9 and J is TRBJ1-3; weak D call: TRBD1 (5 bases). The V gene lost 7 bases and the J gene lost 1 base, with 14 bases spanning the gap. Germline CDR1 reads SEHNR; CDR2 reads FQNEAQ (reference sequence). The CDR3 extends over 15 amino acids. This chain's CDR3 is CASTPSGGSGNTIYF. In DNA, the CDR3 is TGTGCCAGCACCCCCTCGGGGGGGTCTGGAAACACCATATATTTT.

CDR3 coding DNA: TGTGCCAGCAGCTCTAGGCGCACAGGGGACGAAAAACTGTTTTTT. It translates to CASSSRRTGDEKLFF. The V and J genes are TRBV11-3 and TRBJ1-4; TRBD1 matches at 7 bases. Germline values: CDR1 SGHNT, CDR2 YENEEA. Trimming took 4 bases from V and 8 from J; bases not matched to a gene: 10. The CDR3 has 15 residues.

This chain joins TRBV4-1 and TRBJ2-5, with TRBD2 identical over 12 bases. The J segment lost 4 bases and the V segment lost 0 bases, leaving 6 bases of the junction unmatched. CDR3 length equals 17 residues. Germline assignment: CDR1 MGHRA and CDR2 YSYEKL. The CDR3 reads CASSQESALAGGETQYF. The CDR3 DNA sequence: TGCGCCAGCAGCCAAGAATCCGCACTAGCGGGGGGAGAGACCCAGTACTTC.

This chain uses TRBV27 with TRBJ2-7; 7 positions agree with TRBD1. The V segment lost 0 bases and the J segment 2 bases; nucleotides outside the gene matches: 4. Looked up from germline, CDR1 is MNHEY and CDR2 is SMNVEV (reference sequence). The CDR3 has 15 amino acids. The DNA for the CDR3 is TGTGCCAGCAGTTTATCGGGGACAGATCCCTACGAGCAGTACTTC. This sequence encodes CASSLSGTDPYEQYF.

The chain employs TRBV21-1 and TRBJ2-1; TRBD1 is the table's D call and was not checked against the DNA. TRBV21-1 is reported as a pseudogene. This CDR3 contains 13 residues. Here the CDR3 DNA reads TGTGCCAGCAGCAAAGAGGGGTCTCATGAGCAGTTCTTC. It specifies CASSKEGSHEQFF.

This clone was recorded once. CDR3 in DNA: TGCGCCAGCAGCGGAAAGAAAGGGACAGCTTGGGGAGATACGCAGTATTTT. Its protein is CASSGKKGTAWGDTQYF. The chain links TRBV5-1 to TRBJ2-3; TRBD1 matches at 7 bases. V lost 4 bases and J lost 5; bases outside the gene matches: 16. Germline V gene lookup returns CDR1 SGHRS and CDR2 YFSETQ. This CDR3 comprises 17 residues.

This clone showed up just a few times. The chain combines TRBV2 with TRBJ2-3, with 9 bases lining up with TRBD1. Germline CDR1 reads SNHLY; CDR2 reads FYNNEI. The trim removed 5 bases at V and 7 bases at J, leaving 10 bases unmatched. The length of the CDR3 is 15 residues. CDR3 coding DNA: TGTGCCAGCAGTCGACAGGGGGGGAGTGGAAATACGCAGTATTTT. Protein product: CASSRQGGSGNTQYF. Complete variable domain (other parts from reference TRBV2 and TRBJ2-3): EPEVTQTPSHQVTQMGQEVILRCVPISNHLYFYWYRQILGQKVEFLVSFYNNEISEKSEIFDDQFSVERPDGSNFTLKIRSTKLEDSAMYFCASSRQGGSGNTQYFGPGTRLTVL.

CDR3 bases: TGCGCCAGCAGCCTTCTCCGAGATGAGCAGTTCTTC. It translates to CASSLLRDEQFF. The J gene is TRBJ2-1, the V gene TRBV5-1; D uncertain. The CDR3 loop spans 12 amino acids. V lost 4 bases and J lost 8, with 10 bases in between. CDR1 is SGHRS, CDR2 YFSETQ, per germline.

The J gene is TRBJ1-2, the V gene TRBV4-1, with 8 positions matching TRBD1. Germline V CDR1 and CDR2: MGHRA, YSYEKL. Trimming cost V 3 bases and J 0 bases; bases outside gene matches: 3. The CDR3 runs to 15 residues. CDR3 sequence (DNA): TGCGCCAGCAGCCAGGGGGACAGGACTAACTATGGCTACACCTTC. Translating it yields CASSQGDRTNYGYTF.

This clone has more than one count but fewer than ten. The genes are TRBV4-3 and TRBJ2-1; unclear D gene. The CDR3 totals 16 residues. CDR1 is LGHNA, CDR2 YSLEER, per germline. Trimming stripped 0 bases from V and 0 bases from J, with 9 bases between. The CDR3 DNA sequence: TGCGCCAGCAGCCAAGATGCGAGCGCCTCCTACAATGAGCAGTTCTTC. Its translation: CASSQDASASYNEQFF.